These T cell receptor beta chains were read from a single sample in a study of blood T cell repertoires in COVID-19. Sequencing used immunoSEQ multiplex PCR; TCRdb keeps in-frame clones, though not all of them. Found here are tens of thousands of clones, around 83% of them singletons; the top ten hold 6% to 7.5%. What was sequenced was peripheral blood. The receptor set was obtained from a man aged 55-75 years with active COVID-19. CDR3s include the opening cysteine and the closing phenylalanine or tryptophan. A D gene is named only where the DNA matches it firmly. The size entry is marked missing in some rows and otherwise reads once, few, many or a size class.

>TRBJ1-2|TRBV18|once|TRBD1
TGTGCCAGCTCATTAACAGGGGCGATAGCTAACTATGGCTACACCTTC
CASSLTGAIANYGYTF
>TRBJ1-5|TRBV6-6|.|.
TGTGCCAGCAGTTACGTGGCTTCCAATCAGCCCCAGCATTTT
CASSYVASNQPQHF
>TRBJ2-7|TRBV2|.|TRBD1
TGTGCCAGCAGTGGCTCAGACAGGGGATACGAGCAGTACTTC
CASSGSDRGYEQYF
>TRBJ2-7|TRBV27|few|TRBD1
TGTGCCAGCAGTGTCTACAGGGGGTCCTACGAGCAGTACTTC
CASSVYRGSYEQYF
>TRBJ2-1|TRBV11-2|.|.
TGTGCCAGCAGCTTAGTGCGGGGCTCCCACAATGAGCAGTTCTTC
CASSLVRGSHNEQFF
>TRBJ2-7|TRBV11-3|few|TRBD1
TGTGCCAGCAGCTCAACAGGGGTCCACGAGCAGTACTTC
CASSSTGVHEQYF
>TRBJ2-7|TRBV19|.|.
TGTGCCAGTAGCAGGGGATTAGAGACCTACGAGCAGTACTTC
CASSRGLETYEQYF
>TRBJ2-1|TRBV28|.|TRBD1
TGTGCCAGCAGTACGGGACAGACGTACAATGAGCAGTTCTTC
CASSTGQTYNEQFF
>TRBJ2-3|TRBV28|.|.
TGTGCCAGCAGTACCCACAGCCAAGATACGCAGTATTTT
CASSTHSQDTQYF
>TRBJ1-1|TRBV18|.|.
TGTGCCAGCTCAGCAGGATTCCTGAACACTGAAGCTTTCTTT
CASSAGFLNTEAFF
>TRBJ2-2|TRBV3-1/TRBV3-2|.|.
TGTGCCAGCAGCCAGACAGGGAACACCGGGGAGCTGTTTTTT
CASSQTGNTGELFF
>TRBJ2-4|TRBV7-9|.|TRBD1
TGTGCCAGCAGCGAGACCGGGACAGGGATGGACATTCAGTACTTC
CASSETGTGMDIQYF
>TRBJ1-5|TRBV7-8|few|.
TGTGCCAGCAGCCCCAGCGAGGGACAGCCCCAGCATTTT
CASSPSEGQPQHF
>TRBJ2-1|TRBV18|.|TRBD1
TGTGCCAGCTCACGGACAGGGGGGGAGTCCTACAATGAGCAGTTCTTC
CASSRTGGESYNEQFF
>TRBJ2-1|TRBV11-2|.|TRBD2
TGTGCCAGCAGCTTAGCCGGTCTAGCGGGAGCTATTGAGCAGTTCTTC
CASSLAGLAGAIEQFF
>TRBJ2-2|TRBV7-3|.|.
TGTGCCAGCAGCTTATTAAACACCGGGGAGCTGTTTTTT
CASSLLNTGELFF
>TRBJ2-7|TRBV19|.|.
TGTGCCAGTAGCCAAAAAACAGGGAACTCCTACGAGCAGTACTTC
CASSQKTGNSYEQYF
>TRBJ2-1|TRBV20-1|.|TRBD2
TGCAGTGCTAGTACTAAGCCGGGACTAGCGGGTGTTTCACCCAATGAGCAGTTCTTC
CSASTKPGLAGVSPNEQFF
>TRBJ2-7|TRBV20-1|.|.
TGCAGTGCTAGTACAGCCTACGAGCAGTACTTC
CSASTAYEQYF
>TRBJ2-5|TRBV28|.|.
TGTGCCAGCAGTTTCACGCGTCAGGTACAAGAGACCCAGTACTTC
CASSFTRQVQETQYF
>TRBJ2-3|TRBV19|.|.
TGTGCCAGTAGTTCGCTAGGTTTGAGCGCAGATACGCAGTATTTT
CASSSLGLSADTQYF
>TRBJ2-1|TRBV4-1|.|.
TGCGCCAGCAGCGGTGTCGGGTACGGTGAGCAGTTCTTC
CASSGVGYGEQFF
>TRBJ1-1|TRBV15|once|TRBD1
TGTGCCACCAGCACAGGACAGGGTGAACCTGAAGCTTTCTTT
CATSTGQGEPEAFF
>TRBJ1-2|TRBV28|.|.
TGTGCCAGCAGACGTCCGGAGACTCTTGAGGGCTACACCTTC
CASRRPETLEGYTF
>TRBJ1-3|TRBV6-1|.|TRBD1
TGTGCCAGCAGTGTTACCGGGACAGGGTCTGGAAACACCATATATTTT
CASSVTGTGSGNTIYF
>TRBJ2-6|TRBV7-9|.|.
TGTGCCAGCAGCTTAAGCGCACTGTCTAGCGTCCTGACTTTC
CASSLSALSSVLTF
>TRBJ1-5|TRBV28|.|TRBD1
TGTGCCAGCAGTTCCGGGACAGGGAGCAATCAGCCCCAGCATTTT
CASSSGTGSNQPQHF
>TRBJ1-2|TRBV27|.|TRBD1
TGTGCCAGCAGTTTATTAGGGACAGGGTTTAACCATGGCTACACCTTC
CASSLLGTGFNHGYTF
>TRBJ2-2|TRBV9|.|TRBD1
TGTGCCAGCAGCGCCCAGGGGGCGAACACCGGGGAGCTGTTTTTT
CASSAQGANTGELFF
>TRBJ2-7|TRBV7-9|.|TRBD2
TGTGCCAGCAGCTCGAGGACTAGCGGATTAAACGAGCAGTACTTC
CASSSRTSGLNEQYF
>TRBJ1-2|TRBV6-2/TRBV6-3|.|TRBD1
TGTGCCAGCACCCCTCGGACAGGTAACGACTATGGCTACACCTTC
CASTPRTGNDYGYTF
>TRBJ1-1|TRBV16|.|.
TGTGCCAGCAGCCGACAGAACACTGAAGCTTTCTTT
CASSRQNTEAFF
>TRBJ1-1|TRBV5-6|.|.
TGTGCCAGCACTATAGCGGGTCGCGGGGTCTCGGCTTTCTTT
CASTIAGRGVSAFF